These T cell receptor beta chains were read from a single sample in a study of early stage breast cancer tumors. Profiled with immunoSEQ multiplex PCR; TCRdb holds only in-frame clones, not every one. The sample carries some 30,000 clones, about 83% recorded once. Material for sequencing was blood. The receptors here all came from a person between 50 and 60 years old with breast cancer. Both conserved end residues are part of each CDR3. Each record gives: V gene, J gene, D gene, clone size, CDR3 protein. The D gene is left open where the match is weak. The size field is filled for only some rows; it gives once, few, many or a size class.

TRBV10-3	TRBJ1-1	.	few	CAISESLDRVFF
TRBV16	TRBJ2-2	.	.	CASSQWDTGELFF
TRBV29-1	TRBJ1-2	.	.	CSTSRGIYGYTF
TRBV28	TRBJ1-2	.	.	CASSFPIGANYGYTF
TRBV7-9	TRBJ2-3	TRBD2	.	CASKEAGGDTQYF
TRBV7-8	TRBJ2-7	.	.	CASSSGLSYEQYF
TRBV11-3	TRBJ2-2	.	.	CASSLTGELFF
TRBV7-2	TRBJ2-1	.	.	CASSLLGHGGEQFF
TRBV4-2	TRBJ1-2	.	.	CASSQDQRKNYGYTF
TRBV6-1	TRBJ1-1	.	.	CASSETDLMNTEAFF
TRBV18	TRBJ2-7	TRBD1	.	CASSQDRGAEQYF
TRBV6-1	TRBJ2-1	.	.	CASSGFSRVGSYNEQFF
TRBV5-6	TRBJ2-5	TRBD2	.	CASSLVTSGNLKETQYF
TRBV29-1	TRBJ2-7	.	.	CSVMTVEQYF
TRBV28	TRBJ1-2	.	.	CASNNRVAYTF
TRBV2	TRBJ2-7	.	.	CASSPDRKNEQYF
TRBV15	TRBJ1-5	.	.	CATSRDLRADSSNQPQHF
TRBV4-3	TRBJ2-1	TRBD2	few	CASSQDQGVLGGNEQFF
TRBV30	TRBJ2-1	.	.	CAWTYFFARGLHEQFF
TRBV28	TRBJ2-7	TRBD2	once	CASSSPGLAGPRGEQYF
TRBV6-4	TRBJ1-1	TRBD1	.	CASSEAGGYVTEAFF
TRBV2	TRBJ2-4	.	.	CASRAKNIQYF
TRBV11-3	TRBJ2-2	TRBD2	.	CASSLFFSGSRAGELFF
TRBV4-1	TRBJ2-3	TRBD2	.	CASSHPTSGMPDTQYF
TRBV6-1	TRBJ2-7	.	.	CASSEGGGPYEQYF
TRBV4-3	TRBJ2-5	TRBD2	.	CASSPQKASGSGETQYF
TRBV19	TRBJ2-2	.	.	CASSIGVNTGELFF
TRBV19	TRBJ2-7	TRBD2	once	CASSIGTSGASYEQYF
TRBV5-1	TRBJ2-3	.	.	CASSLTGTAGDTQYF
TRBV18	TRBJ2-3	.	.	CASSPGNRATDTQYF
TRBV7-6	TRBJ1-1	.	.	CASSRDQNTEAFF
TRBV11-3	TRBJ2-7	.	.	CASNPRDTTFYEQYF
TRBV4-2	TRBJ2-1	TRBD2	.	CASSQAHLGRLAGGHEQFF
TRBV18	TRBJ2-5	.	.	CASSPKETQYF
TRBV28	TRBJ2-6	.	.	CALARSGANVLTF
TRBV13	TRBJ1-4	TRBD1	.	CASSPGQGLSKLFF
TRBV10-2	TRBJ2-1	TRBD2	.	CASRPTSGGYNEQFF
TRBV10-2	TRBJ2-3	.	.	CASTAGADTQYF
TRBV2	TRBJ1-5	TRBD1	few	CASSEAGQGFQPQHF
TRBV11-1	TRBJ2-2	TRBD1	.	CASRPNRGRSGELFF
TRBV5-4	TRBJ2-1	TRBD2	.	CASSSPGLAASYNEQFF
TRBV18	TRBJ2-1	TRBD2	.	CASSPQPGLAGINEQFF
TRBV9	TRBJ2-3	TRBD2	.	CASSVDFSTGTSGTSTDTQYF
TRBV19	TRBJ1-3	.	.	CASSMWGNSGNTIYF
TRBV27	TRBJ1-5	.	.	CASSPQGYSNQPQHF
TRBV27	TRBJ2-3	.	.	CASSLADTQYF